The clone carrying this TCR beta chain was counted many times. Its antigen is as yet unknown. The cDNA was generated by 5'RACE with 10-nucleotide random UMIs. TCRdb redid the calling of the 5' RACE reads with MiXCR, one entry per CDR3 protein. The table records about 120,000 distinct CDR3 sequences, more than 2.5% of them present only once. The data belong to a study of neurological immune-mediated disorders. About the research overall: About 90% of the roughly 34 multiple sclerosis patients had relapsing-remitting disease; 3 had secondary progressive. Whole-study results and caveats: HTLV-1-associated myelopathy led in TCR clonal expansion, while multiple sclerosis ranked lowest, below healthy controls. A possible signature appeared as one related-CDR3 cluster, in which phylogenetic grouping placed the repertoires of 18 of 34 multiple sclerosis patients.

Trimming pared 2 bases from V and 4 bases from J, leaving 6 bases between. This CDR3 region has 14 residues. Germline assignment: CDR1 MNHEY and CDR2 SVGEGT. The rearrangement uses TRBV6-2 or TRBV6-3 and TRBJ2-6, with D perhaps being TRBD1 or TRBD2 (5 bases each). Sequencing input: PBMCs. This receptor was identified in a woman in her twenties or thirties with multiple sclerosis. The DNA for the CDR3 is TGTGCCAGCAGTTACGGGGACGGGGCCAACGTCCTGACTTTC. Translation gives CASSYGDGANVLTF.